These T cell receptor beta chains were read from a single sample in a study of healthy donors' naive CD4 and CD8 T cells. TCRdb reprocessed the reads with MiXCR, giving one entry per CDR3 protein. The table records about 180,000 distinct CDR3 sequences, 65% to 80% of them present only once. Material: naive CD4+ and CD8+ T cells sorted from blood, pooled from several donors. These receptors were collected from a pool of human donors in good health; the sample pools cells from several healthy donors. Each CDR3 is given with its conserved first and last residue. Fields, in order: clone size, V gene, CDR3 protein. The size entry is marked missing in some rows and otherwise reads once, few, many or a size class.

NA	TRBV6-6	CASGAAYNEQFF
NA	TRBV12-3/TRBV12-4	CATRGPSTDTQYF
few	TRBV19	CASSIDQGPYNEQFF
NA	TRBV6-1	CASSGTRQASYEQYF
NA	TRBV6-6	CASSIGGGGQPQHF
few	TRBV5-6	CASSLWGTETQYF
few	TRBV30	CAWDTSGSYNEQFF
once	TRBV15	CATSEDTEAFF
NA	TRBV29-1	CSVEEGWASEQFF
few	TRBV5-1	CASSLITGGEGGYTF
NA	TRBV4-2	CASSQQGVTSDTQYF
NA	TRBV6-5	CASSTRTSGTYEQYF
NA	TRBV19	CASSIFTPSSYNEQFF
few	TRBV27	CASSLSRGQGNEQYF
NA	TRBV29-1	CSVTTGPNVGYTEAFF
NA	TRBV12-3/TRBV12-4	CASSPSGWSYEQYF
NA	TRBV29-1	CSVTGRDTEAFF
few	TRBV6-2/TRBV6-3	CAFGQGLFGEQFF
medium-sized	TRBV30	CAWTTGHLNTEAFF
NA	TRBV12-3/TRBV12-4	CVSRGRQDATNQPQHF
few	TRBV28	CASSLSGGYTF
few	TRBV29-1	CSVRQGEQPQHF
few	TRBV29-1	CSPTSRTEAFF
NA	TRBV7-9	CASSFGLTEAFF
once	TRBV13	CASSSAGTGGLLSSPLHF
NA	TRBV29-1	CSVDGELFYEQFF
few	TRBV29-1	CSVEGAGEQYF
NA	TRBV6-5	CASSSSGRGNEQFF
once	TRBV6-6	CASSYLSTGAYEQYF
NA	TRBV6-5	CASSPLLLELQETQYF